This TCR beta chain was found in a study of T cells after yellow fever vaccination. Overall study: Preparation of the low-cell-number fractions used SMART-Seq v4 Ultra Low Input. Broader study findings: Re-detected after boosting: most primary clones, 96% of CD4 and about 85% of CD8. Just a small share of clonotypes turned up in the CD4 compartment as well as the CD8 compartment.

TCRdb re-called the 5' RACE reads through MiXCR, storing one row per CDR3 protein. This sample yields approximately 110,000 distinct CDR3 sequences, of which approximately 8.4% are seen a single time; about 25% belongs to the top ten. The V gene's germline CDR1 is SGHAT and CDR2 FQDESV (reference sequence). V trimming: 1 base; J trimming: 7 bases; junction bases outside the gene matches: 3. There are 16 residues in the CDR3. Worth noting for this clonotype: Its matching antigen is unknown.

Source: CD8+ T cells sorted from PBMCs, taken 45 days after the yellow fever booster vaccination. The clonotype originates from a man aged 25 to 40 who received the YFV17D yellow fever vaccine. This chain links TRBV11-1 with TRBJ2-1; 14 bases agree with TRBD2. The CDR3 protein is CASSLGGLAGGNEQFF. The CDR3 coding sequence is TGTGCCAGCAGCTTAGGTGGACTAGCGGGAGGAAATGAGCAGTTCTTC.